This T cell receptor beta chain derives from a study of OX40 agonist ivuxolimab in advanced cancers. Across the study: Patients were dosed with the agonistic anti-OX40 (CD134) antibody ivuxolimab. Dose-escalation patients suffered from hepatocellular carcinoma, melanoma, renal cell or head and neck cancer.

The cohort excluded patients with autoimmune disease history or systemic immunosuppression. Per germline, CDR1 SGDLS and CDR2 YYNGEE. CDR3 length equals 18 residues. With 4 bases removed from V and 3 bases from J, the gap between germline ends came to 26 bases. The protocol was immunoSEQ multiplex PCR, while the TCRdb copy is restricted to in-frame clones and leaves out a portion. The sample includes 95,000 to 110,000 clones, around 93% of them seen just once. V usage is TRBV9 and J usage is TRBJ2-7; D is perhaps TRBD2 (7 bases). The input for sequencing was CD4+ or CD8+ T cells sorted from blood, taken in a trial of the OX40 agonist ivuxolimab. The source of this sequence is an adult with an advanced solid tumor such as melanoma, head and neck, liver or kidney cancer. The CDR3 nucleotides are TGTGCCAGCAGCCCGAGGGGGGGCGGGAAGGAGTGGGACTACGAGCAGTACTTC. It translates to CASSPRGGGKEWDYEQYF. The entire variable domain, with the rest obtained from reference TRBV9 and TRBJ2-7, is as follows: DSGVTQTPKHLITATGQRVTLRCSPRSGDLSVYWYQQSLDQGLQFLIQYYNGEERAKGNILERFSAQQFPDLHSELNLSSLELGDSALYFCASSPRGGGKEWDYEQYFGPGTRLTVT.